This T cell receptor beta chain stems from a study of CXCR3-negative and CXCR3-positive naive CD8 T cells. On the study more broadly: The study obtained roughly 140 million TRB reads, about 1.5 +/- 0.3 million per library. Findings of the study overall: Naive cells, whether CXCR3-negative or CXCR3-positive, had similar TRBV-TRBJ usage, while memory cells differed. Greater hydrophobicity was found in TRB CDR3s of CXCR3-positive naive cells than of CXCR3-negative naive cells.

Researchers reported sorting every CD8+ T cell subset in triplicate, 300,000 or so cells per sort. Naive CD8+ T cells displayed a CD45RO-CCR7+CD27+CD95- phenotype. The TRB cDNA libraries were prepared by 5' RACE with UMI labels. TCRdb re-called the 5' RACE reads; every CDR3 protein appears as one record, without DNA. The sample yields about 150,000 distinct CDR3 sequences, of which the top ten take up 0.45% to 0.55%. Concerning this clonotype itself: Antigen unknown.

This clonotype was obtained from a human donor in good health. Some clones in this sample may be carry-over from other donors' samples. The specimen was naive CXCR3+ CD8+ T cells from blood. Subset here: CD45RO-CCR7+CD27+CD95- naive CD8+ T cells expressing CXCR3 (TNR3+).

CDR3 loop: CASSVLTGVRTEAFF. This chain links TRBV5-5 with TRBJ1-1; with no DNA, the TCRdb D assignment of TRBD1 cannot be verified. The germline V gene encodes CDR1 SGHKS and CDR2 YYEKEE (reference sequence). There are 15 residues in the CDR3.